The rows below give T cell receptor beta chains drawn from one sample of a study of human thymus T cells. Only in-frame clones appear in the TCRdb table, and some are missing; sequencing was by immunoSEQ multiplex PCR. In the table there are tens of thousands of clones, over 85% of which are singletons. Source material: blood. The receptors were sampled from a boy in the first two years of life with a congenital heart defect but otherwise immunologically healthy. The CDR3 runs from the conserved cysteine through the conserved F or W. A D gene is named only where the DNA matches it firmly. Clone size is stated in some rows and not others, as once, few, many or a class when expanded.

j_call | d_call | clone_size | v_call | cdr3_nt | cdr3_aa
TRBJ1-2 | TRBD1 | - | TRBV7-2 | TGTGCCAGCAGCTTAGGGACAGGGGATGGCTACACCTTC | CASSLGTGDGYTF
TRBJ2-6 | TRBD1 | - | TRBV7-2 | TGTGCCAGCAGCTGGACAGGGGTTGGGGCCAACGTCCTGACTTTC | CASSWTGVGANVLTF
TRBJ1-1 | - | - | TRBV21-1 | TGTGCCAGCAGCAAAGGGCTCCCTAGAGGGGTAAGGGCTTTCTTT | CASSKGLPRGVRAFF
TRBJ1-5 | TRBD1 | - | TRBV4-3 | TGCGCCAGCAGCCCGGGACAGTCTAGCAATCAGCCCCAGCATTTT | CASSPGQSSNQPQHF
TRBJ1-1 | - | - | TRBV6-9 | TGTGCCAGCAGTTACTCGGGGAAAGAAGCTTTCTTT | CASSYSGKEAFF
TRBJ2-5 | - | - | TRBV6-6 | TGTGCCAGCCTTGACTATGGGGGGGGCGGGGAGACCCAGTACTTC | CASLDYGGGGETQYF
TRBJ2-7 | - | - | TRBV30 | TGTGCCTGGAGTGTACCCAGGGAAGGAAACGAGCAGTACTTC | CAWSVPREGNEQYF
TRBJ1-5 | TRBD1 | - | TRBV7-2 | TGTGCCAGCAGCGGGACAGGGGGCGCGCCCCAGCATTTT | CASSGTGGAPQHF
TRBJ2-7 | TRBD2 | once | TRBV7-2 | TGTGCCAGCAGCTCGATAGCGGGGGGGCACTACGAGCAGTACTTC | CASSSIAGGHYEQYF
TRBJ2-7 | TRBD1 | - | TRBV5-4 | TGTGCCAGCAGCCCAACGGGACAGGGGGACTACGAGCAGTACTTC | CASSPTGQGDYEQYF
TRBJ1-6 | - | - | TRBV2 | TGTGCCAGCAGTGAAGGGGCCTTGAATTCACCCCTCCACTTT | CASSEGALNSPLHF
TRBJ2-5 | TRBD2 | - | TRBV13 | TGTGCCAGCAGCCTTGGGACTAGCGGGGGGGCGTGGGAGCAGTACTTC | CASSLGTSGGAWEQYF
TRBJ2-2 | - | - | TRBV2 | TGTGCCAGCAGAAGCAGGAGAAACACCGGGGAGCTGTTTTTT | CASRSRRNTGELFF
TRBJ2-3 | - | - | TRBV18 | TGTGCCAGCTCACCACAAGGTTCGGGCACAGATACGCAGTATTTT | CASSPQGSGTDTQYF
TRBJ2-7 | TRBD1 | - | TRBV28 | TGTGCCAGCAGTCTCGGGACAGTTAACTCCTACGAGCAGTACTTC | CASSLGTVNSYEQYF
TRBJ2-3 | - | once | TRBV5-1 | TGCGCCAGCAGCCGGTGGGGCACAGATACGCAGTATTTT | CASSRWGTDTQYF
TRBJ2-1 | TRBD2 | - | TRBV18 | TGTGCCAGCTCACTAGCGGGGGGGAATGAGCAGTTCTTC | CASSLAGGNEQFF
TRBJ2-3 | TRBD1 | - | TRBV11-3 | TGTGCCAGCAGCCCCGGGACAGGGACAGATACGCAGTATTTT | CASSPGTGTDTQYF
TRBJ2-7 | - | few | TRBV6-1 | TGTGCCAGCTGGACCTCGGACAGTTCCTACGAGCAGTACTTC | CASWTSDSSYEQYF
TRBJ2-1 | TRBD1 | - | TRBV6-5 | TGTGCCAGCAGTTACGCCCCCAGGGGGTACAATGAGCAGTTCTTC | CASSYAPRGYNEQFF
TRBJ1-2 | - | - | TRBV5-5 | TGTGCCAGCACCCTTAGGGGAGCTAACTATGGCTACACCTTC | CASTLRGANYGYTF
TRBJ2-5 | - | once | TRBV4-1 | TGCGCCAGCAGCCAAGAAGAGACCCAGTACTTC | CASSQEETQYF
TRBJ2-3 | TRBD2 | - | TRBV6-1 | TGTGCCAGCAGTGATTATAGCGGGTACACAGATACGCAGTATTTT | CASSDYSGYTDTQYF
TRBJ2-1 | - | - | TRBV4-2 | TGTGCCAGCAGCCAGTCTATCGCGGACAATGAGCAGTTCTTC | CASSQSIADNEQFF
TRBJ1-1 | - | - | TRBV7-2 | TGTGCCAGCAGCTTAGTAAGGGGGAACACTGAAGCTTTCTTT | CASSLVRGNTEAFF
TRBJ2-2 | - | - | TRBV6-5 | TGTGCCAGCAGTTGGGACTTCGCGAACACCGGGGAGCTGTTTTTT | CASSWDFANTGELFF
TRBJ2-3 | - | - | TRBV11-2 | TGTGCCAGCAGCCCCAGCCCCGGGACAAGGGACAACACAGATACGCAGTATTTT | CASSPSPGTRDNTDTQYF
TRBJ1-2 | - | - | TRBV19 | TGTGCCAGTAGCCCGACGGGGGGACCGGACTACACCTTC | CASSPTGGPDYTF
TRBJ2-3 | - | once | TRBV30 | TGTGCCTGGACGAGGGTCTCCGCGTGGCCAGATACGCAGTATTTT | CAWTRVSAWPDTQYF
TRBJ2-2 | TRBD2 | - | TRBV5-1 | TGCGCCAGCAGCCTCCTTTCGGGGGGGTTGAACACCGGGGAGCTGTTTTTT | CASSLLSGGLNTGELFF
TRBJ1-6 | - | - | TRBV4-1 | TGCGCCAGCAGCCCCCGGCAGGAGGCCTATAATTCACCCCTCCACTTT | CASSPRQEAYNSPLHF
TRBJ1-5 | - | - | TRBV21-1 | TGTGCCAGCAGCAGTTACCGGGACAGGGGGAATCAGCCCCAGCATTTT | CASSSYRDRGNQPQHF
TRBJ2-1 | - | once | TRBV6-1 | TGTGCCATTCAGCTCCGGGGGCCGCGGTACAATGAGCAGTTCTTC | CAIQLRGPRYNEQFF
TRBJ2-7 | TRBD2 | - | TRBV7-9 | TGTGCCAGCAGCTTCGGGCTAGCGGGGGGGTTGCAGTACTTC | CASSFGLAGGLQYF
TRBJ1-4 | TRBD1 | - | TRBV4-1 | TGCGCCAGCAGCCACATACAGGGGAGTAATGAAAAACTGTTTTTT | CASSHIQGSNEKLFF
TRBJ2-1 | - | - | TRBV19 | TGTGCCAGTAGTACTCCTAGGGGCCCTGAGCAGTTCTTC | CASSTPRGPEQFF
TRBJ1-1 | - | - | TRBV11-3 | TGTGCCAGCAGCTCAAGACAGGACACTGAAGCTTTCTTT | CASSSRQDTEAFF
TRBJ2-7 | - | - | TRBV29-1 | TGCAGCGTTGCAGGGCAGTACTTC | CSVAGQYF
TRBJ1-4 | - | - | TRBV6-5 | TGTGCCATCCCTTGTAAACTGATTAATGAAAAACTGTTTTTT | CAIPCKLINEKLFF
TRBJ2-5 | - | - | TRBV6-5 | TGTGCCAGTAAACGGGTGGCACGAGAGACCCAGTACTTC | CASKRVARETQYF
TRBJ1-2 | - | - | TRBV4-3 | TGCGCCAGCAGCCAACGTTCGGCCGTTAACTTCTATGGCTACACCTTC | CASSQRSAVNFYGYTF
TRBJ2-7 | TRBD1 | - | TRBV5-1 | TGCGCCAGCAGCTTGGCCGGGACAGGGGAGTACGAGCAGTACTTC | CASSLAGTGEYEQYF
TRBJ1-4 | TRBD1 | - | TRBV7-2 | TGTGCCAGCAGCATCCGACAGGGAGGGGAAAAACTGTTTTTT | CASSIRQGGEKLFF
TRBJ2-5 | TRBD1 | - | TRBV7-2 | TGTGCCAGCAGCCCCCGGACAGGGGGCCATTTAGGGAGAGAGACCCAGTACTTC | CASSPRTGGHLGRETQYF
TRBJ2-5 | - | - | TRBV4-3 | TGCGCCAGCAGCCAAGATTTGATAGGACTAGAGGGGGTCCAAGAGACCCAGTACTTC | CASSQDLIGLEGVQETQYF
TRBJ1-3 | - | - | TRBV7-9 | TGTGCCAGCAGCTCGATGGATTTCTCTGGAAACACCATATATTTT | CASSSMDFSGNTIYF
TRBJ2-1 | - | - | TRBV5-1 | TGCGCCAGCAGCTTGTCCCAGGGCGGTGAGCAGTTCTTC | CASSLSQGGEQFF
TRBJ1-4 | - | - | TRBV10-3 | TGTGCCATCAGGGGGGACTTCGGGGAAAAACTGTTTTTT | CAIRGDFGEKLFF
TRBJ1-2 | - | - | TRBV4-3 | TGCGCCAGCAGCCAAGATGGAGCTCGGGCATATGGCTACACCTTC | CASSQDGARAYGYTF
TRBJ2-7 | TRBD2 | - | TRBV20-1 | TGCAGTGTGGGACTAACCTACGAGCAGTACTTC | CSVGLTYEQYF
TRBJ2-2 | - | - | TRBV5-6 | TGTGCCAGCAGTGCTAGGTCCGGGGAGCTGTTTTTT | CASSARSGELFF
TRBJ1-3 | TRBD1 | few | TRBV5-5 | TGTGCCAGCAGACAGGGGGCTGGAAACACCATATATTTT | CASRQGAGNTIYF
TRBJ1-2 | - | - | TRBV6-4 | TGTGCCAGCAGTGAACAGCAGGGGAGTGGGGGCTACACCTTC | CASSEQQGSGGYTF
TRBJ2-7 | TRBD2 | - | TRBV14 | TGTGCCAGCAGCACGTGGACTAGCGCCTACGAGCAGTACTTC | CASSTWTSAYEQYF
TRBJ2-5 | - | - | TRBV19 | TGTGCCAGTAGTAGAGGGACAAGAAAAGAGACCCAGTACTTC | CASSRGTRKETQYF